This paragraph covers one TCR beta chain sequence. This clonotype has a handful of counts. The antigen this receptor binds is unknown. Base-call qualities are not available, and no considerably larger clone is one nucleotide away. Libraries of naive CD8 T cells were generated from about 20,000 to 1,000,000 sorted cells, with 10%, 30% or 50% of the purified RNA used. On a BD FACSAria II, naive CD8 T cells were FACS-sorted as CD8+CD4-CCR7+CD45RA+ and collected into RLT Plus buffer. Detection sensitivity was tested by spiking Jurkat RNA equal to ten or so TCR copies' worth into samples containing roughly 17,000-1,100,000 naive CD8 T cells. CD8 T cells were enriched using RosetteSep CD8+ T Cell Enrichment Cocktail and Ficoll-Paque, and the enriched cells then underwent ACK red cell lysis. Library generation was performed with PCR. The run used a NextSeq 500. Bulk TCR libraries were prepared as previously described, using TCR primers listed in Table S5. The Qiagen AllPrep DNA/RNA kit was used to purify total RNA. Before any analysis, reads coming from multiple sequencing runs of the same library were combined into one pool. The original pipeline was this. Only reads with exact TCR constant sequence were kept, trimmed to 150 nt, and grouped by their 12-nt molecular barcodes. Within each barcode group, reads were sub-clustered at a 15% Levenshtein threshold, and quality-weighted consensus sequences were built per RNA molecule. Non-functional sequences were filtered out, along with any lower-count sequence sitting one edit away from another sequence. Based on fitting two negative binomial distributions, any barcode sub-cluster with under 20% of the maximum read count was discarded. TCRdb ran its own pipeline on the public reads, namely fastp trimming at Q25 and MiXCR clone calling, and kept in-frame beta chains. Merged by CDR3 protein, the rows form single entries marked with the most common genes and DNA. TCRdb's processing, not the authors' own work, is the source of the V and J calls. The sample table shows roughly 40,000 distinct CDR3 sequences, and roughly 24% are seen once. The ten largest make up around 0.97% of the sample.

Per the germline V gene (reference sequence), DFQATT is the CDR1 and SNEGSKA is the CDR2. The V and J ends are trimmed by 0 bases and 2 bases, leaving 14 bases between them. Counted from cysteine to phenylalanine, this CDR3 has 15 amino acids. Just the 45-base CDR3 DNA is kept, in frame starting at base 1. This specimen comes from a study of molecular identifiers for immune sequencing clone quantification listed by TCRdb under 2018. The study in broad terms: For a replicate experiment, the RNA from either about 20,000 or 100,000 naive CD8 T cells was divided into five aliquots, and four of those aliquots went on to sequencing. The study was a methods study using CD8 T cells to benchmark molecular-identifier clustering-based TCR repertoire sequencing (MIDCIRS) and TCR RNA copy counting. Broad study findings and their caveats: Spiked-in Jurkat TCR RNA (10 copies' worth), which is not part of the donor repertoire, was contained in the naive libraries. Clones above 20 RNA copies held over 99% of molecules in CMV-specific effector cells but under 1% in naive cells. When barcode sub-clustering was left out, chimeric consensus sequences inflated TCR diversity, with chimeras reaching as high as 47%. Identical TCR molecules sharing a barcode could cause highly expanded clone sizes to be underestimated. Modeling indicated about 3 TCR RNA copies recovered per cell, compared with about ten by digital PCR, which implies a capture efficiency of around 30%. Spiked-in Jurkat TCR RNA equal to a single cell's worth was reported to be detectable even within 1,100,000 naive CD8 T cells.

The sample consisted of naive CD8+ T cells from blood, with Jurkat cell RNA spiked in. The cell subset or site label here, explained by the study, means: FACS-sorted CD8+CD4-CCR7+CD45RA+ naive T cells. The chain was built from TRBV20-1 and TRBJ2-7; no confident D gene assignment can be made. The TCR originated in a human donor in good health. Some libraries in this study had Jurkat cell RNA spiked in. The base sequence is TGCAGTGCTAGAGATCCCACAGACCCCCCCTACGAGCAGTACTTC. Its coded protein is CSARDPTDPPYEQYF.